The rows below give T cell receptor beta chains drawn from one sample of a study of OX40 agonist ivuxolimab in advanced cancers. Assay: immunoSEQ multiplex PCR; the TCRdb copy retains only in-frame clones and omits some. The sample has more than 50,000 clones; 70% to 90% are singletons. The input for sequencing was CD4+ or CD8+ T cells sorted from blood, taken in a trial of the OX40 agonist ivuxolimab. These receptor sequences come from an adult with an advanced solid tumor such as melanoma, head and neck, liver or kidney cancer. Both conserved end residues are part of each CDR3. Each record gives: V gene, J gene, clone size, D gene, CDR3 length, CDR3 DNA, CDR3 protein. The D gene is left open where the match is weak. For some rows the clone size is stated as once, few or many, or as a class when expanded; others skip it.

v_call: TRBV27; j_call: TRBJ2-3; clone_size: once; d_call: -; cdr3_length: 16; cdr3_nt: TGTGCCAGCAGTTCAGCCCGCGGGGCTAGCACAGATACGCAGTATTTT; cdr3_aa: CASSSARGASTDTQYF
v_call: TRBV11-1; j_call: TRBJ1-1; clone_size: few; d_call: TRBD1; cdr3_length: 15; cdr3_nt: TGTGCCAGCAGCTATGTCCCCAACAGGGGAGATGAAGCTTTCTTT; cdr3_aa: CASSYVPNRGDEAFF
v_call: TRBV4-1; j_call: TRBJ1-3; clone_size: -; d_call: -; cdr3_length: 15; cdr3_nt: TGCGCCAGCAGCCATCCTGACAGAACTGGAAACACCATATATTTT; cdr3_aa: CASSHPDRTGNTIYF
v_call: TRBV6-1; j_call: TRBJ1-5; clone_size: once; d_call: TRBD1; cdr3_length: 14; cdr3_nt: TGTGCCAGCAGTGCGGGACAGCCCAATCAGCCCCAGCATTTT; cdr3_aa: CASSAGQPNQPQHF
v_call: TRBV7-2; j_call: TRBJ2-3; clone_size: -; d_call: -; cdr3_length: 14; cdr3_nt: TGTGCCAGCAGCCCCGGGGGACTCGGAGATACGCAGTATTTT; cdr3_aa: CASSPGGLGDTQYF
v_call: TRBV5-5; j_call: TRBJ1-4; clone_size: -; d_call: -; cdr3_length: 15; cdr3_nt: TGTGCCAGCAGCCTAACGCAGGGATTTGGGGAAAAACTGTTTTTT; cdr3_aa: CASSLTQGFGEKLFF
v_call: TRBV6-1; j_call: TRBJ1-2; clone_size: once; d_call: -; cdr3_length: 17; cdr3_nt: TGTGCCAGCAGTGAGGAGAATCAGGGGCATCGGGTCTATGGCTACACCTTC; cdr3_aa: CASSEENQGHRVYGYTF
v_call: TRBV4-1; j_call: TRBJ2-3; clone_size: -; d_call: -; cdr3_length: 16; cdr3_nt: TGCGCCAGCAGCCAAGATACAGGGCAGGGAACAGATACGCAGTATTTT; cdr3_aa: CASSQDTGQGTDTQYF
v_call: TRBV7-9; j_call: TRBJ2-5; clone_size: -; d_call: TRBD1; cdr3_length: 15; cdr3_nt: TGTGCCAGCAGCTCAGAGACAGGGTTGCGGGAGACCCAGTACTTC; cdr3_aa: CASSSETGLRETQYF
v_call: TRBV19; j_call: TRBJ1-5; clone_size: -; d_call: -; cdr3_length: 14; cdr3_nt: TGTGCCAGCCACTACGGAGGGAGCAATCAGCCCCAGCATTTT; cdr3_aa: CASHYGGSNQPQHF
v_call: TRBV7-6; j_call: TRBJ2-4; clone_size: -; d_call: -; cdr3_length: 17; cdr3_nt: TGTGCCAGCAGCTTACATTTAGGGCGGTTAGCCAAAAACATTCAGTACTTC; cdr3_aa: CASSLHLGRLAKNIQYF
v_call: TRBV18; j_call: TRBJ2-5; clone_size: -; d_call: -; cdr3_length: 16; cdr3_nt: TGTGCCAGCTCACCACTGACCGGGGGCTTTGGAGAGACCCAGTACTTC; cdr3_aa: CASSPLTGGFGETQYF
v_call: TRBV5-1; j_call: TRBJ2-3; clone_size: -; d_call: -; cdr3_length: 15; cdr3_nt: TGCGCCAGCAGCTTGGGGCACCCGGGCGCAGATACGCAGTATTTT; cdr3_aa: CASSLGHPGADTQYF
v_call: TRBV5-1; j_call: TRBJ2-7; clone_size: -; d_call: TRBD1; cdr3_length: 12; cdr3_nt: TGCGCCAGCAGCTTTGCAGGGGGCGAGCAGTACTTC; cdr3_aa: CASSFAGGEQYF
v_call: TRBV9; j_call: TRBJ2-7; clone_size: -; d_call: TRBD2; cdr3_length: 15; cdr3_nt: TGTGCCAGCAGCCCCGGAAGTAGCGGGGGCTACGAGCAGTACTTC; cdr3_aa: CASSPGSSGGYEQYF
v_call: TRBV2; j_call: TRBJ1-2; clone_size: -; d_call: TRBD1; cdr3_length: 13; cdr3_nt: TGTGCCAGCAGTGGACAGGGGGCGAGGGGCTACACCTTC; cdr3_aa: CASSGQGARGYTF
v_call: TRBV6-1; j_call: TRBJ1-5; clone_size: -; d_call: -; cdr3_length: 14; cdr3_nt: TGTGCCAGCAGTGTAGCCGGGGGCAATCAGCCCCAGCATTTT; cdr3_aa: CASSVAGGNQPQHF
v_call: TRBV7-9; j_call: TRBJ1-2; clone_size: -; d_call: -; cdr3_length: 12; cdr3_nt: TGTGCCAGCAGCTTTGGGACCTATGGCTACACCTTC; cdr3_aa: CASSFGTYGYTF
v_call: TRBV18; j_call: TRBJ2-5; clone_size: once; d_call: -; cdr3_length: 13; cdr3_nt: TGTGCCAGCTCACCCGATCAGGGAGGGACCCAGTACTTC; cdr3_aa: CASSPDQGGTQYF
v_call: TRBV7-2; j_call: TRBJ2-7; clone_size: -; d_call: -; cdr3_length: 14; cdr3_nt: TGTGCCAGCAGCTTAAAAGGACTTACCTACGAGCAGTACTTC; cdr3_aa: CASSLKGLTYEQYF
v_call: TRBV18; j_call: TRBJ1-1; clone_size: once; d_call: -; cdr3_length: 13; cdr3_nt: TGTGCCAGCTCACAACAGGGTCTCACTGAAGCTTTCTTT; cdr3_aa: CASSQQGLTEAFF
v_call: TRBV4-3; j_call: TRBJ2-1; clone_size: -; d_call: -; cdr3_length: 15; cdr3_nt: TGCGCCAGCAGCCAAGGGACTTCAATCTACAATGAGCAGTTCTTC; cdr3_aa: CASSQGTSIYNEQFF
v_call: TRBV4-1; j_call: TRBJ1-2; clone_size: -; d_call: -; cdr3_length: 15; cdr3_nt: TGCGCCAGCAGCCAAGAAGGGGGAAGGAACTATGGCTACACCTTC; cdr3_aa: CASSQEGGRNYGYTF
v_call: TRBV5-4; j_call: TRBJ2-2; clone_size: -; d_call: -; cdr3_length: 18; cdr3_nt: TGTGCCAGCAGCTTGTATTCTGGAGGACAGCTGTTCACCGGGGAGCTGTTTTTT; cdr3_aa: CASSLYSGGQLFTGELFF
v_call: TRBV18; j_call: TRBJ1-4; clone_size: -; d_call: -; cdr3_length: 13; cdr3_nt: TGTGCCAGCTCACGGTCAGTCGGAGAAAAACTGTTTTTT; cdr3_aa: CASSRSVGEKLFF
v_call: TRBV7-9; j_call: TRBJ1-3; clone_size: once; d_call: -; cdr3_length: 15; cdr3_nt: TGTGCCAGCAGCTTTTACAGAAACTCTGGAAACACCATATATTTT; cdr3_aa: CASSFYRNSGNTIYF
v_call: TRBV7-8; j_call: TRBJ2-1; clone_size: -; d_call: TRBD2; cdr3_length: 16; cdr3_nt: TGTGCCAGCAGCTTAGCCGGGACTACCCGGGGGGATGAGCAGTTCTTC; cdr3_aa: CASSLAGTTRGDEQFF
v_call: TRBV11-3; j_call: TRBJ2-7; clone_size: -; d_call: TRBD2; cdr3_length: 15; cdr3_nt: TGTGCCAGCAGTATTACTAGCGGGGGGCACCATGAGCAGTACTTC; cdr3_aa: CASSITSGGHHEQYF
v_call: TRBV7-9; j_call: TRBJ2-7; clone_size: -; d_call: TRBD2; cdr3_length: 14; cdr3_nt: TGTGCCAGCAGTTCTAGCGGGGTCTCCTACGAGCAGTACTTC; cdr3_aa: CASSSSGVSYEQYF
v_call: TRBV5-1; j_call: TRBJ2-7; clone_size: -; d_call: TRBD2; cdr3_length: 14; cdr3_nt: TGCGCCAGCAGCTTGGAGCGGGGTACCTACGAGCAGTACTTC; cdr3_aa: CASSLERGTYEQYF
v_call: TRBV19; j_call: TRBJ1-2; clone_size: -; d_call: TRBD1; cdr3_length: 17; cdr3_nt: TGTGCCAGTAGTATTTCTCCGGGACAGGCAGTCAGTCATGGCTACACCTTC; cdr3_aa: CASSISPGQAVSHGYTF
v_call: TRBV5-4; j_call: TRBJ2-7; clone_size: -; d_call: -; cdr3_length: 11; cdr3_nt: TGTGCCAGCAGCTTGAGCAACGAGCAGTACTTC; cdr3_aa: CASSLSNEQYF